These 14 T cell receptor beta chains share one sample of origin, sequenced in a study of T cells in tumors after PD-1 blockade. The method was immunoSEQ multiplex PCR; TCRdb's version includes in-frame clones alone and lacks a portion of them. The table lists around 34,000 clones, roughly 73% of them singletons. This material consisted of PBMCs, taken after anti-PD-1 treatment. The receptors stem from a human donor with basal cell carcinoma.

The genes are TRBV28 and TRBJ2-1, with 13 bases identical to TRBD2. The length of the CDR3 is 15 residues. V lost 2 bases, J lost 7 bases, and 2 bases stayed unmatched. Germline V gene data show CDR1 as MDHEN and CDR2 as SYDVKM. The CDR3 DNA reads as TGTGCCAGCAGTTTAAGGACTAGCGGGAGAAATGAGCAGTTCTTC. It encodes CASSLRTSGRNEQFF.

The chain recombines TRBV30 with TRBJ2-3; 8 nucleotides match TRBD1. With 2 bases clipped from V and 4 bases from J, the junction kept 5 bases outside the gene matches. The germline gives CDR1 GTSNPN, CDR2 SVGIG (reference sequence). This CDR3 spans 14 amino acids. The CDR3 spells CAWSPDREPDTQYF. CDR3 nucleotide sequence: TGTGCCTGGAGTCCGGACAGGGAACCAGATACGCAGTATTTT.

This clone appeared once. V usage is TRBV7-6 and J usage is TRBJ1-5; D unresolved. The CDR3 is 13 residues long. CDR1 and CDR2 from the germline V gene are SGHVS and FNYEAQ. V lost 5 bases and J lost 4, with 9 bases in between. In DNA form, the CDR3 reads TGTGCCAGCAGCCGCTACGAAAATCAGCCCCAGCATTTT. It encodes CASSRYENQPQHF.

The chain recombines TRBV7-2 with TRBJ2-7; 9 positions agree with TRBD2. The germline gives CDR1 SGHTA, CDR2 FQGNSA. Unmatched junction bases numbered 8, after V lost 3 bases and J lost 5 bases. The CDR3 is 15 amino acids. In nucleotides, the CDR3 is TGTGCCAGCAGCTTGGGCTGGCGGGGGGGGAACGAGCAGTACTTC. Translating gives CASSLGWRGGNEQYF.

The chain has TRBV10-3 and TRBJ2-2; TRBD1 might be the D (5 bases). The CDR3 sequence is 14 residues long. V was trimmed by 4 bases and J by 7 bases, leaving 13 bases between them. Per germline, CDR1 ENHRY and CDR2 SYGVKD. The CDR3 sequence: CAISVLPQGGELFF. The CDR3 bases are TGTGCCATCAGTGTCCTCCCTCAGGGCGGGGAGCTGTTTTTT.

The chain is built from TRBV5-5 and TRBJ2-7; TRBD1 is a possible D gene (5 bases). The V and J ends lost 3 bases and 6 bases respectively, with 22 bases between them. CDR1 is SGHKS and CDR2 is YYEKEE in the germline V gene (reference sequence). The CDR3 is 16 residues long. CDR3 sequence: CASSSSGLSAGGEQYF. CDR3 coding DNA: TGTGCCAGCAGCTCGTCAGGGTTATCGGCAGGCGGCGAGCAGTACTTC.

The chain employs TRBV7-3 and TRBJ1-6; 10 bases line up with TRBD1. Germline V gene data show CDR1 as SGHTA and CDR2 as FQGTGA. There are 15 residues in the CDR3. With V trimmed by 5 bases and J by 7 bases, 5 bases remained unmatched. This CDR3 is CASSKDRGPNSPLHF. Written as DNA, the CDR3 is TGTGCCAGCAGCAAAGACAGGGGGCCCAATTCACCCCTCCACTTT.

This chain joins TRBV19 and TRBJ1-2, with D perhaps TRBD1 (5 bases). Between the trimmed V and J ends, which lost 7 bases and 2 bases, there was a span of 17 bases. This CDR3 comprises 15 residues. Germline CDR1 and CDR2: LNHDA and SQIVND (reference sequence). The CDR3 nucleotides read TGTGCCAGTACCTTACCTGGCAGGGTGAACTATGGCTACACCTTC. Translating it yields CASTLPGRVNYGYTF.

The chain joins TRBV18 to TRBJ1-6; D may be TRBD1 (5 bases). The CDR3 totals 16 residues. Germline CDR1 KGHSH, CDR2 LQKENI. V dropped 3 bases and J dropped 1 base, with 10 bases sitting between them. In nucleotides, the CDR3 is TGTGCCAGCTCACCGCTGGGGGAGTCCTATAATTCACCCCTCCACTTT. Its protein is CASSPLGESYNSPLHF.

The chain couples TRBV7-2 to TRBJ2-1; no clear D gene. Trimming pared 1 base from V and 6 bases from J, leaving 16 bases between. The CDR3 has 16 amino acids. CDR1 is SGHTA, CDR2 FQGNSA, per germline. As DNA, the CDR3 is TGTGCCAGCAGCTTAGATATGGCTGGTGGAACCAATGAGCAGTTCTTC. Protein: CASSLDMAGGTNEQFF.

Written as DNA, the CDR3 is TGTGCCAGCTCACCCTCCGCGACGAGGAACACTGAAGCTTTCTTT. Translation gives CASSPSATRNTEAFF. This chain uses TRBV18 with TRBJ1-1; D ambiguous. Germline V CDR1 and CDR2: KGHSH, LQKENI. The CDR3 is 15 residues long. Trimming removed 3 bases from V and 1 base from J, with 12 bases in between. The complete variable domain, with remaining parts taken from reference TRBV18 and TRBJ1-1, reads NAGVMQNPRHLVRRRGQEARLRCSPMKGHSHVYWYRQLPEEGLKFMVYLQKENIIDESGMPKERFSAEFPKEGPSILRIQQVVRGDSAAYFCASSPSATRNTEAFFGQGTRLTVV.

This rearrangement joins TRBV12-3 or TRBV12-4 to TRBJ1-1; unclear D gene. The CDR3 spans 13 residues. With 1 base removed from V and 6 bases from J, the gap between germline ends came to 9 bases. The CDR3 here is CASSLGKGPEAFF. The DNA of the CDR3 is TGTGCCAGCAGTTTAGGAAAGGGTCCTGAAGCTTTCTTT.

This clone showed up just a few times. CDR3 nucleotides: TGTGCCAGTTCGTCGGGGACTGGAAACACCATATATTTT. It specifies CASSSGTGNTIYF. This chain links TRBV3-1 (or the pseudogene TRBV3-2) with TRBJ1-3; D is unresolved. There are 13 residues in the CDR3. Germline CDR1 and CDR2: LGHDT and YNNKEL (reference sequence). V was clipped by 9 bases and J by 2 bases, with 11 bases between them.

The count of this clone is one. This rearrangement joins TRBV27 to TRBJ1-1; D perhaps matches TRBD1 (5 bases). Germline V gene sequence: CDR1 MNHEY, CDR2 SMNVEV (reference sequence). CDR3 size: 13 residues. The germline V and J ends were trimmed by 8 bases and 5 bases, with 15 bases remaining between them. CDR3 DNA sequence: TGTGCCAGCCCCCGGGGGGGGAGGACTGAAGCTTTCTTT. It yields the protein CASPRGGRTEAFF.